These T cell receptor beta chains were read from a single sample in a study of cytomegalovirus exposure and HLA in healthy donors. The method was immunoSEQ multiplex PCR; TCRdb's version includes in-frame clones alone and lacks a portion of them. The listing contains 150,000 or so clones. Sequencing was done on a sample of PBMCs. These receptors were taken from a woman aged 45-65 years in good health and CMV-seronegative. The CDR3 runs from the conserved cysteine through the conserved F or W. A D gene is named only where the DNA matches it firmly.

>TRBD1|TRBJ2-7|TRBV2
TGTGCCAGCACCGGGACAGGCTCCTACGAGCAGTACTTC
CASTGTGSYEQYF
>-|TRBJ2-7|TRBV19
TGTGCCAGTAGTATAGCGGGAGTAAACGAGCAGTACTTC
CASSIAGVNEQYF
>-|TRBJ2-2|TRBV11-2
TGTGCCAGCAGCTTTAACGGGGGGGAGCTGTTTTTT
CASSFNGGELFF
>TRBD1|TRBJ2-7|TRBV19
TGTGCCAGTAACCAGGACAGGGGAAGGAGCAAGCAGTACTTC
CASNQDRGRSKQYF
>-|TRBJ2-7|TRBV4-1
TGCGCCAGCAGCCAAGCGCCAGCGGCGCCCCCCGAGCAGTACTTC
CASSQAPAAPPEQYF
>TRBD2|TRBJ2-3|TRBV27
TGTGCCAGCAGTTTATCTCCCACACTAGCGGGGGGGACAGATACGCAGTATTTT
CASSLSPTLAGGTDTQYF
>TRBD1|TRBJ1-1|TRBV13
TGTGCCAGCAGCTTAGACCGACAGGGACCCACTGAAGCTTTCTTT
CASSLDRQGPTEAFF
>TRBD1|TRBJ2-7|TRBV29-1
TGCAGCATTCAACCGGGACAGGGGTACGAGCAGTACTTC
CSIQPGQGYEQYF
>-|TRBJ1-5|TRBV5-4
TGTGCCAGCAGCTTGGATGGGGGGGCGGGCCAGCCCCAGCATTTT
CASSLDGGAGQPQHF
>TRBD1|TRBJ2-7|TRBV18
TGTGCCAGCTCACCTACAGGGGGGACACACTACGAGCAGTACTTC
CASSPTGGTHYEQYF
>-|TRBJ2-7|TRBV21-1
TGTGCCAGCAGGCGCCACGAGCAGTACTTC
CASRRHEQYF
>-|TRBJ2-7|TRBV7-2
TGTGCCAGCAGCGCCGCGGGGCCGCAGCAGTACTTC
CASSAAGPQQYF
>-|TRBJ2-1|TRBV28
TGTGCCAGCAGTTTAGGGGGGACAGCTCCCTTTTATTCCTACAATGAGCAGTTCTTC
CASSLGGTAPFYSYNEQFF
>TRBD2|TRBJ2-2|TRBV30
TGTGCCTGGAGTGTACTAGCGACTACCGGGGAGCTGTTTTTT
CAWSVLATTGELFF
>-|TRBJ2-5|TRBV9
TGTGCCAGCAGCGTAGAGGCTAGCCGGACGGGGGACCAGTACTTC
CASSVEASRTGDQYF
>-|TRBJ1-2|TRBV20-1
TGCAGTGCTACAGGGTCGGGCTACACCTTC
CSATGSGYTF
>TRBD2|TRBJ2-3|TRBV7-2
TGTGCCAGCAGCCAAAGGACTAGCGGGTGGGGTCTCGCAGATACGCAGTATTTT
CASSQRTSGWGLADTQYF
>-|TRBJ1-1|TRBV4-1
TGCGCCAGCAGCCCGGGGGGGCAGGGTACTTTCTTT
CASSPGGQGTFF
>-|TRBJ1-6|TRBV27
TGTGCCAGCAGTTACTCCCAACAGGCCTCCTATAATTCACCCCTCCACTTT
CASSYSQQASYNSPLHF
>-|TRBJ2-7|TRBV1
TGCACCAGCAGCCAAGATCTAGCGGCGGACGAGCAGTACTTC
CTSSQDLAADEQYF
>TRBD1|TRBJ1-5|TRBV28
TGTGCCAGCAGACAACAGGGGAACAATCAGCCCCAGCATTTT
CASRQQGNNQPQHF
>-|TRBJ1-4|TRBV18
TGTGCCAGCTCCCCACGCCCGCGGGGCTTAGCTGAAAAACTGTTTTTT
CASSPRPRGLAEKLFF
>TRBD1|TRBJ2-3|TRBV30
TGTGCCTGGAGTGTACGCGGCCGGGGGACAGGACGCACAGATACGCAGTATTTT
CAWSVRGRGTGRTDTQYF
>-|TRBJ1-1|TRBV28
TGTGCCAGCAGGCCAGGAGGAGGCACTGAAGCTTTCTTT
CASRPGGGTEAFF
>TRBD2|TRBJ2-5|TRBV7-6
TGTGCCAGCAGCTCCTCAAGCGGGGGATACCAAGAGACCCAGTACTTC
CASSSSSGGYQETQYF